This T cell receptor (beta chain) was observed in a study of blood T cell repertoires in COVID-19. Only in-frame clones appear in the TCRdb table, and some are missing; sequencing was by immunoSEQ multiplex PCR. The sample contains fewer than 350,000 clones, 88% of which appear only once. This receptor was obtained from a man between 18 and 35 years old with active or convalescent COVID-19. The sequenced material came from peripheral blood.

The CDR3 loop reads CASSPAGDTQYF. DNA of the CDR3: TGTGCCAGCTCACCAGCGGGAGATACGCAGTATTTT. V gene TRBV18 combines with J gene TRBJ2-3, with D perhaps matching TRBD2 (5 bases). The V gene's germline CDR1 is KGHSH and CDR2 LQKENI. V was trimmed by 2 bases and J by 5 bases, leaving 5 bases between them. The CDR3 is 12 residues long.